This T cell receptor (beta chain) is drawn from a study of shared clonotypes between healthy human individuals. On the study more broadly: In total, the donors were a couple of women and a few men aged 18 to 49.

Approximately 29,000 T cell genomes, or 250 to 300 ng DNA, went into replicate PCRs of unsorted PBMC. Clones were sequenced by immunoSEQ multiplex PCR, and TCRdb holds only the in-frame ones, with some missing. The table includes some 530,000 clones, 81% detected once. Study-level results: The small donor group covered limited genetic and exposure diversity.

About this clone: The antigen is undetermined.

Trimming pared 6 bases from V and 1 base from J, leaving 13 bases between. Per germline, CDR1 KGHSH and CDR2 LQKENI. The CDR3 is 15 residues long. The sequenced sample consisted of PBMCs. The chain links TRBV18 to TRBJ2-1; D is ambiguous. The TCR was taken from a woman aged 40 to 49 in good health. Some clones in this sample may be carry-over from other donors' samples. CDR3 protein: CASSPTPGSYNEQFF. CDR3 sequence (DNA): TGTGCCAGCTCGCCCACGCCAGGTTCCTACAATGAGCAGTTCTTC. The full variable domain, completed using reference TRBV18 and TRBJ2-1, is NAGVMQNPRHLVRRRGQEARLRCSPMKGHSHVYWYRQLPEEGLKFMVYLQKENIIDESGMPKERFSAEFPKEGPSILRIQQVVRGDSAAYFCASSPTPGSYNEQFFGPGTRLTVL.